This T cell receptor beta chain was retrieved from a study of Ad26.COV2.S vaccination and SARS-CoV-2 variants. Libraries were prepared by immunoSEQ multiplex PCR; TCRdb keeps only in-frame clonotypes and omits some of them. Of about 400,000 clones listed, approximately 87% are singletons. Regarding treatment: roughly 19 received Ad26.COV2.S at low or high dose, single or two shots; several received placebo; per-sample allocation not given. At day 63 after the first vaccine or placebo injection, samples were drawn. CDR1 is LNHDA, CDR2 SQIVND, per germline (reference sequence). There are 15 residues in the CDR3. The V end was cut by 5 bases, the J end by 4 bases, with 15 bases between.

The chain has TRBV19 and TRBJ1-3; D possibly corresponds to TRBD1 (6 bases). This specimen consisted of peripheral blood, obtained in a trial of Ad26.COV2.S vaccine versus placebo. The TCR sequence derives from a person between 18 and 59 years old who received the Ad26.COV2.S COVID-19 vaccine or a placebo. CDR3 sequence reads: CASSPTGIPGNTIYF. The DNA for the CDR3 is TGTGCCAGTAGTCCCACAGGGATACCCGGAAACACCATATATTTT.